One T cell receptor beta chain is described in this entry. Its cognate antigen has yet to be identified. Base qualities are not provided; no much larger clone lies one nucleotide away. These data are taken from a study of blood T cell repertoires in COVID-19 (dated by TCRdb to about 2020). Context from the whole study: The collaborator samples originated in the United States, Italy and Spain and spanned the acute and convalescent phases of COVID-19. The material from the prospective study consisted of cDNA or gDNA derived from T cells, B-cell-depleted T cells, or PBMCs. The dataset comprised deeply sampled blood TCRbeta repertoires from subjects exposed to, actively infected with, or recovered from COVID-19. The repertoires were made available in a free public database intended to serve as a resource for research on the immune response to SARS-CoV-2. Samples were obtained from the ongoing ImmuneRACE study (first 160 participants) and from some 1,200 subjects provided by 6 global collaborators. Nearly every sample came with metadata listing a de-identified subject ID, COVID-19 status, age in years and sex. Where available, HLA class I and class II types were obtained from metadata supplied by the sample provider rather than from assay-based typing.

The immunoSEQ Assay, a bias-controlled multiplex PCR, was used to amplify TCRbeta CDR3 regions from genomic DNA. The paper's processing steps were these. Within the assay, amplification of reference gene primers was used to estimate how many nucleated cells each sample contained. To quantify the absolute abundance of each unique TCRbeta CDR3 rearrangement, sequence reads were collapsed and filtered. For each sample, productive Simpson clonality was calculated as the square root of Simpson's diversity index across productive rearrangements. TCRdb mirrors the immuneACCESS table, restricted to in-frame sequences. Some clones are absent from its copies; in checked studies, under half trace to an unresolved V gene, and the reason for the others is unknown. V and J calls and clone size follow that table, whereas D and trimming were derived from the DNA. The sample includes 250,000 or so clones, with around 85% observed a single time. 5.5% to 7.5% of the sample belongs to the ten largest clones.

Collaborating institutions collected whole blood in K2EDTA tubes following their own protocols. For TCRbeta analysis, collaborators shipped samples as frozen whole blood, isolated PBMCs, or DNA extracted from either of those sample types. Results the study describes overall, beyond this receptor: The quantity of clinical and demographic metadata differed by source and by participant and was supplied without curation.

The TCR comes from a woman aged 55 to 70 with active or convalescent COVID-19. The sequenced material came from peripheral blood.

The bases are TGTGCCAGCAGCCATCGTCGCGGACAGGGAGGAAGGTCACCCCTCCACTTT. Its translation reads: CASSHRRGQGGRSPLHF. Recombination joined TRBV3-1 (or the pseudogene TRBV3-2) with TRBJ1-6; 8 of the junction bases match TRBD1. The CDR3 starts with the cysteine, ends with the phenylalanine, and has 17 residues. CDR3 DNA only is kept here, 51 bases in frame from base 1. Ends trimmed: V by 3 bases, J by 10 bases; bases unmatched to a gene: 14. As encoded in the germline V gene (reference sequence), CDR1 is LGHDT while CDR2 is YNNKEL.